This T cell receptor (beta chain) was sequenced for a study of shared clonotypes between healthy human individuals. A remark on this clone: The antigen remains unidentified.

Points from the study as a whole: It was only blood that was sampled, and tissue repertoires likely differ. Clonotype sharing among donors was thought likely to change with sequencing depth.

In the original workflow: From ImmunoSEQ came sequences covering only the junction and carrying no quality scores, so filtering differed. The repertoire was sequenced with immunoSEQ multiplex PCR; TCRdb's copy has only in-frame clones and lacks some. That table is the source of V, J and clone size, and D and trimming were worked out from the DNA. The table lists around 720,000 clones, around four fifths of them singletons. Adult donors, all healthy and HIV-negative, had no recent acute infections or vaccinations. The CDR3 covers 13 residues. V gave up 4 bases and J gave up 3 bases, with 10 bases separating them. Germline CDR1 is SEHNR and CDR2 is FQNEAQ (reference sequence).

The clonotype comes from a young woman in good health. V is TRBV7-9 and J is TRBJ2-7, with a weak D call TRBD2 (6 bases). Sequencing used memory CD4+ T cells sorted from blood. The sample's subset: CD45RA-negative fraction. The CDR3 sequence: CASSSRLVYEQYF. The CDR3 DNA reads as TGTGCCAGCAGCTCCAGACTAGTCTACGAGCAGTACTTC.